Listed below are T cell receptor beta chains from one sample, sequenced in a study of blood T cell repertoires in COVID-19. The protocol was immunoSEQ multiplex PCR, while the TCRdb copy is restricted to in-frame clones and leaves out a portion. The sample has 56,000 or so clones; over 75% are singletons. The sequencing sample was made of peripheral blood. Receptors were obtained from a human donor in a cohort sampled during active COVID-19. CDR3s include the opening cysteine and the closing phenylalanine or tryptophan. D genes are given only for firm matches. A row's size may be missing; if present it is once, few, many or a size class.

v_gene: TRBV29-1; len: 13; j_gene: TRBJ1-5; d_gene: -; abundance: -; CDR3nt: TGCAGCGTAGGCTCCGGGGGTAATCAGCCCCAGCATTTT; CDR3aa: CSVGSGGNQPQHF
v_gene: TRBV28; len: 15; j_gene: TRBJ1-6; d_gene: -; abundance: many; CDR3nt: TGTGCCAGCAGGATAAGCGGGTTCGAGAATTCACCCCTCCACTTT; CDR3aa: CASRISGFENSPLHF
v_gene: TRBV9; len: 16; j_gene: TRBJ2-7; d_gene: -; abundance: -; CDR3nt: TGTGCCAGCAGCTCCCCGATGGACTATCCATCGGGAGAGCAGTACTTC; CDR3aa: CASSSPMDYPSGEQYF
v_gene: TRBV19; len: 15; j_gene: TRBJ2-1; d_gene: -; abundance: once; CDR3nt: TGTGCCAGTAGTAATAGGCCTAGCTCCTACAATGAGCAGTTCTTC; CDR3aa: CASSNRPSSYNEQFF
v_gene: TRBV18; len: 13; j_gene: TRBJ1-1; d_gene: TRBD1; abundance: -; CDR3nt: TGTGCCAGCTCACCAGAACAGGGGGTTTCCGCTTTCTTT; CDR3aa: CASSPEQGVSAFF
v_gene: TRBV9; len: 14; j_gene: TRBJ1-6; d_gene: -; abundance: once; CDR3nt: TGTGCCAGCAGGGGGGGGGCTTATAATTCACCCCTCCACTTT; CDR3aa: CASRGGAYNSPLHF
v_gene: TRBV27; len: 16; j_gene: TRBJ2-7; d_gene: -; abundance: -; CDR3nt: TGTGCCAGCAGTTTGGATCCCACAGGGCTGACCTACGAGCAGTACTTC; CDR3aa: CASSLDPTGLTYEQYF
v_gene: TRBV4-2; len: 17; j_gene: TRBJ2-1; d_gene: -; abundance: -; CDR3nt: TGTGCCAGCAGCCGCGCGCGGGGAAGGGGAGTAAACAATGAGCAGTTCTTC; CDR3aa: CASSRARGRGVNNEQFF
v_gene: TRBV7-3; len: 15; j_gene: TRBJ2-1; d_gene: TRBD2; abundance: -; CDR3nt: TGTGCCAGCAGCCAAGGGACTAGGGAGGGTAATGAGCAGTTCTTC; CDR3aa: CASSQGTREGNEQFF
v_gene: TRBV4-2; len: 18; j_gene: TRBJ2-1; d_gene: TRBD2; abundance: -; CDR3nt: TGTGCCAGCAGCAAAACGACTAGCGGCTACAGCTCCTACAATGAGCAGTTCTTC; CDR3aa: CASSKTTSGYSSYNEQFF
v_gene: TRBV4-2; len: 13; j_gene: TRBJ2-5; d_gene: -; abundance: -; CDR3nt: TGTGCCAGCAGCCCTATCAATCCGGAGACCCAGTACTTC; CDR3aa: CASSPINPETQYF
v_gene: TRBV2; len: 14; j_gene: TRBJ2-5; d_gene: -; abundance: -; CDR3nt: TGTGCCAGCAGTGACGGCAGGTCTCAAGAGACCCAGTACTTC; CDR3aa: CASSDGRSQETQYF
v_gene: TRBV24-1; len: 13; j_gene: TRBJ2-1; d_gene: -; abundance: -; CDR3nt: TGTGCCACCAGCCCGAGCTCCTACAATGAGCAGTTCTTC; CDR3aa: CATSPSSYNEQFF
v_gene: TRBV6-5; len: 14; j_gene: TRBJ1-5; d_gene: -; abundance: -; CDR3nt: TGTGCCAGCAGAGAGGGATTCGGCAATCAGCCCCAGCATTTT; CDR3aa: CASREGFGNQPQHF
v_gene: TRBV20-1; len: 16; j_gene: TRBJ1-4; d_gene: -; abundance: -; CDR3nt: TGCAGTGCTAGTTTCCCCCAGCCAGGCCTTAATGAAAAACTGTTTTTT; CDR3aa: CSASFPQPGLNEKLFF
v_gene: TRBV30; len: 16; j_gene: TRBJ1-6; d_gene: -; abundance: -; CDR3nt: TGTGCCTGGAGTGTGGAGCCGGCAGATTATAATTCACCCCTCCACTTT; CDR3aa: CAWSVEPADYNSPLHF